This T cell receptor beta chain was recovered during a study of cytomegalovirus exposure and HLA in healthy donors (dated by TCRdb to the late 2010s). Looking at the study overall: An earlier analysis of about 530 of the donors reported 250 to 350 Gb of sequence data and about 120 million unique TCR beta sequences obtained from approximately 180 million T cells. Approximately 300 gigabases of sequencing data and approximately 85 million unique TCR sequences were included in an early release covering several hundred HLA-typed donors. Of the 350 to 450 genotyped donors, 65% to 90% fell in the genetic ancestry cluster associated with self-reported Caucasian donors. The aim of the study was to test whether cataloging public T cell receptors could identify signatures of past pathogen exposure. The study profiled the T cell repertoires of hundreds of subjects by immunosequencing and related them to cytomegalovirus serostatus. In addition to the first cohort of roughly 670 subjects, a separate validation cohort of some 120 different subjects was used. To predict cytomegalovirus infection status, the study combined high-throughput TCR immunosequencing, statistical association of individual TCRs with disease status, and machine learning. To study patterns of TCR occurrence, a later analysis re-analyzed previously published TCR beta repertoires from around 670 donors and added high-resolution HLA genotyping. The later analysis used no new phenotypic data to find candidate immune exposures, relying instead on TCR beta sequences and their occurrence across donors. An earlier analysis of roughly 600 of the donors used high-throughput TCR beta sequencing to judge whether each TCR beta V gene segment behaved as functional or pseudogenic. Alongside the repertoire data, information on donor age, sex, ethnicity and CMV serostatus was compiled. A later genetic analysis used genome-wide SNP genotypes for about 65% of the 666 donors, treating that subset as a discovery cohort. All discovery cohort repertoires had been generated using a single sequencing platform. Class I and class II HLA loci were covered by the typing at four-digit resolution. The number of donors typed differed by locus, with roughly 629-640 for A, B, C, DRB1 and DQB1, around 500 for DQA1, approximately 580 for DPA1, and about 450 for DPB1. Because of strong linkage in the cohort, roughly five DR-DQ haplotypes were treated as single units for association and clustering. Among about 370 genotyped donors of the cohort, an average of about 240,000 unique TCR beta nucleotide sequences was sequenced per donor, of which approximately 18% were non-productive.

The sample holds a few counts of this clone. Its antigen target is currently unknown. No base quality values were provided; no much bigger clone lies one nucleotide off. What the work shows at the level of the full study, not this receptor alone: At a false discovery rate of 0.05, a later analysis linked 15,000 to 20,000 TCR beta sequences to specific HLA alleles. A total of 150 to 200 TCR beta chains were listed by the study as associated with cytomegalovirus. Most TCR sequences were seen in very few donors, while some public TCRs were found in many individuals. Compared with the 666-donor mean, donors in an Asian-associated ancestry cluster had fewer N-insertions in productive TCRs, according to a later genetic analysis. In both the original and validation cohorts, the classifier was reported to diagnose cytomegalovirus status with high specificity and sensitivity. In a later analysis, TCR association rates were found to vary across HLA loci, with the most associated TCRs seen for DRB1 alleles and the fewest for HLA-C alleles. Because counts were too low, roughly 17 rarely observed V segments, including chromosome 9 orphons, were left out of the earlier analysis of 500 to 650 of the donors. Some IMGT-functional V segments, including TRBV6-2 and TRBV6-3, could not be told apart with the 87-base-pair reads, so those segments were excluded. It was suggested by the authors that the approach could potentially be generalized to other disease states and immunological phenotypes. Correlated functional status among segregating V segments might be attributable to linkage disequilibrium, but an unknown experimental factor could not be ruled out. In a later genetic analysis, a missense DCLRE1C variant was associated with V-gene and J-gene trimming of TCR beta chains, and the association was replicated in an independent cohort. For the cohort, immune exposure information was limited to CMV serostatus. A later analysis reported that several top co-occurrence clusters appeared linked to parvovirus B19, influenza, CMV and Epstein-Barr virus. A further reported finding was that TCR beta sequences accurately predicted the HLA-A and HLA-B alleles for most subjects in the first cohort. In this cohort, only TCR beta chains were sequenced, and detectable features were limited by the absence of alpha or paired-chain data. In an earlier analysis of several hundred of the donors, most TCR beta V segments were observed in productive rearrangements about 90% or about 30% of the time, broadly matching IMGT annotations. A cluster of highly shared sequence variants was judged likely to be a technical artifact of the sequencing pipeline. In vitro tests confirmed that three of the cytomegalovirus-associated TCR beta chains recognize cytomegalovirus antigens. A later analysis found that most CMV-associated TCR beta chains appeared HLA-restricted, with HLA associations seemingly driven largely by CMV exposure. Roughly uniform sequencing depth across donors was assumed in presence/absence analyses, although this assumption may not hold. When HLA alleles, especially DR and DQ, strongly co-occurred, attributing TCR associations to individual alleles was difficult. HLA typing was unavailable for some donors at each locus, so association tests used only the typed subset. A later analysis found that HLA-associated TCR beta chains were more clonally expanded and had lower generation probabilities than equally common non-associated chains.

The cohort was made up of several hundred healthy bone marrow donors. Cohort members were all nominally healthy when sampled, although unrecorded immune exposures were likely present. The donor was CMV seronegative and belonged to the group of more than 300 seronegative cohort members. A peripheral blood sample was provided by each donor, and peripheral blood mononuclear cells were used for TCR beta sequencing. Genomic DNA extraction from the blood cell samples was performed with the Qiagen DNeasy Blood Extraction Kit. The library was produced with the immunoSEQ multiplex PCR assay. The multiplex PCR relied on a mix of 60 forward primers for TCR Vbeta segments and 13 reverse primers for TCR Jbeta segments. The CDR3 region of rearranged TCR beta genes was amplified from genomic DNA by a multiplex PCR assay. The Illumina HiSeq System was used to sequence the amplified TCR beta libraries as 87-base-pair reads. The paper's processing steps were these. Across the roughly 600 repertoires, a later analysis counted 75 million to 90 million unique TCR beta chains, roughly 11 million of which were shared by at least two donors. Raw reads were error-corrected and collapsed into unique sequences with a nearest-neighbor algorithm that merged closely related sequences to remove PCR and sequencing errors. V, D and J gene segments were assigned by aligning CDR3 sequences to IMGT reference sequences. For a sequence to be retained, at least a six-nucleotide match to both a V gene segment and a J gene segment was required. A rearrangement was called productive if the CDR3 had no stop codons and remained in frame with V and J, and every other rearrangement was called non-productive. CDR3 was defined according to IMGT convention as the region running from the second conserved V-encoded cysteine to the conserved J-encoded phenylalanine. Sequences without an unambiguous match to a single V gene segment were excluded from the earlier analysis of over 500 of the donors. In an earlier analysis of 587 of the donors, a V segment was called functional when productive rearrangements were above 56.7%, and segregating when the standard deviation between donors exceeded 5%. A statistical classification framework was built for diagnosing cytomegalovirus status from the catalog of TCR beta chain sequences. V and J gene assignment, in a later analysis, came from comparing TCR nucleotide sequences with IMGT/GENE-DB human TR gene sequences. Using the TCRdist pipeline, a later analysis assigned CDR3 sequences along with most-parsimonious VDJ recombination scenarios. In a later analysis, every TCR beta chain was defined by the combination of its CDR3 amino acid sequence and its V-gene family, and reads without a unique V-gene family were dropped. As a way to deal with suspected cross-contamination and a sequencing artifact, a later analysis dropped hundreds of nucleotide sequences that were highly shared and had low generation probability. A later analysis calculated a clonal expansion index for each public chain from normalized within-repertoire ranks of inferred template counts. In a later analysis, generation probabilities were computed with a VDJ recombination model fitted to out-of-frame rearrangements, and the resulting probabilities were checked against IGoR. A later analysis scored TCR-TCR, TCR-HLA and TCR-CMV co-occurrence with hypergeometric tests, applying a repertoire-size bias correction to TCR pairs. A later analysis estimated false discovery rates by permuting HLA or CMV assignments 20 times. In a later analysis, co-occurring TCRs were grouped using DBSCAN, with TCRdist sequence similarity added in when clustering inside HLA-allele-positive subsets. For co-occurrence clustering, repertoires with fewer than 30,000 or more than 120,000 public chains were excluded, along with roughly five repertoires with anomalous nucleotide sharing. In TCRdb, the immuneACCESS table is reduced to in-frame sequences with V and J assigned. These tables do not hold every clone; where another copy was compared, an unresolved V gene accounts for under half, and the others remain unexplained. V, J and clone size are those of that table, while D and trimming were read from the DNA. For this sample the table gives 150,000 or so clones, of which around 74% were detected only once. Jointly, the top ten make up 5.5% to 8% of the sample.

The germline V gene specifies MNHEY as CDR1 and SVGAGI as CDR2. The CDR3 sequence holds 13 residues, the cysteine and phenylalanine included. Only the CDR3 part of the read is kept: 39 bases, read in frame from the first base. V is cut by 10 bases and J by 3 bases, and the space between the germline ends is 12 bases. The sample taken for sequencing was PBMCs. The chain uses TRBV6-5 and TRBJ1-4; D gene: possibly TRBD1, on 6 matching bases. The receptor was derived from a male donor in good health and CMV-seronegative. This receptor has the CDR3 CATSDRPNEKLFF. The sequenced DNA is TGTGCCACCTCGGACAGACCTAATGAAAAACTGTTTTTT.